The clone carrying this TCR beta chain was seen at least ten times. Its matching antigen is unknown. The data belong to a study of identical twins. Germline V gene sequence: CDR1 LGHNA, CDR2 YSLEER. CDR3 length equals 14 residues. Trimming pared 4 bases from V and 3 bases from J, leaving 13 bases between. MiXCR was run by TCRdb on the 5' RACE reads, yielding one entry per CDR3 protein. The table has about 660,000 distinct CDR3 sequences, 8.6% seen once. Study findings and constraints: Those out-of-frame alpha sequences shared by twins showed an excess of low generation probability.

The same sample was also studied in work on yellow fever vaccine responses in identical twins.

The receptor was derived from a woman younger than 35 in good health. The sample taken for sequencing was PBMCs. V gene TRBV4-3 combines with J gene TRBJ2-7, with D maybe TRBD2 (6 bases). This chain's CDR3 is CASSLGLSDYEQYF. The CDR3 DNA sequence: TGCGCCAGCAGCCTGGGACTTTCGGACTACGAGCAGTACTTC.